These 5 T cell receptor beta chains were all obtained from the same sample, sequenced in a study of Graves' ophthalmopathy and Graves' hyperthyroidism. The authors amplified TCR beta CDR3 regions from RNA transcripts. HTBI-primed first-round RT-PCR preceded second-round multiplex PCR. TCRdb used MiXCR to reprocess the multiplex PCR reads, holding one entry per CDR3 protein. This table has about 400,000 distinct CDR3 sequences, about 16% appearing once. Sequencing was performed on peripheral blood. The receptors derive from a woman aged 18-30 years with Graves' ophthalmopathy.

This clonotype appeared many times. The chain couples TRBV19 to TRBJ1-2; tentative D call: TRBD1 (6 bases). Germline loops: CDR1 LNHDA, CDR2 SQIVND (reference sequence). The CDR3 loop spans 15 amino acids. V was pared by 0 bases and J by 3 bases, with 11 bases between. The CDR3 spells CASSIDGGSYYGYTF. In nucleotides, the CDR3 is TGTGCCAGTAGTATAGACGGGGGCTCGTACTATGGCTACACCTTC.

DNA for the CDR3: TGTGCCAGCAGTTTTCCTAGCGGGTCGGTGGAAGATACGCAGTATTTT. Its protein is CASSFPSGSVEDTQYF. This chain links TRBV28 with TRBJ2-3, with TRBD2 matching over 8 bases. V shed 3 bases, J shed 5 bases, and the junction held 10 bases outside the gene matches. The CDR3 is 16 amino acids. Germline V gene sequence: CDR1 MDHEN, CDR2 SYDVKM.

The CDR3 here is CASSYPNGLAGEYEQYF. In DNA form, the CDR3 reads TGTGCCAGCAGTTACCCGAACGGACTAGCGGGAGAGTACGAGCAGTACTTC. V and J are TRBV6-2 or TRBV6-3 and TRBJ2-7; the match to TRBD2 covers 13 bases. CDR3 length: 17 amino acids. Germline V lookup: CDR1 MNHEY, CDR2 SVGEGT. Trimming took 2 bases from V and 4 from J; bases not matched to a gene: 8.

The rearrangement uses TRBV6-5 and TRBJ2-5, with no clear D. The CDR3 extends over 12 amino acids. The germline V gene has CDR1 MNHEY and CDR2 SVGAGI. V shed 2 bases and J shed 5 bases, with 6 bases lying between them. CDR3 sequence (DNA): TGTGCCAGCAGTTACAGGGATGAGACCCAGTACTTC. Translating gives CASSYRDETQYF.

Ten or more counts support this clonotype. The chain links TRBV5-5 to TRBJ1-1; the D is unclear. V lost 0 bases to trimming and J lost 5 bases, with 11 bases between them. Looked up from germline, CDR1 is SGHKS and CDR2 is YYEKEE (reference sequence). The CDR3 length is 14 residues. Written as DNA, the CDR3 is TGTGCCAGCAGCTTGGACAGTGCCCTAACTGAAGCTTTCTTT. Translation gives CASSLDSALTEAFF.